This T cell receptor (beta chain) was sequenced in a study of blood T cell repertoires in COVID-19. The wider study: The United States, Italy and Spain provided the acute and convalescent COVID-19 samples.

Original processing notes: Reference gene primer amplification yielded estimated nucleated cell counts. Libraries were prepared by immunoSEQ multiplex PCR; TCRdb keeps only in-frame clonotypes and omits some of them. V, J and clone size are taken as reported in that table, and D and trimming were inferred from the DNA itself. This repertoire shows roughly 67,000 clones, 88% found once; its top ten account for around 1.2%. Trimming took off 1 base at V and 5 bases at J, with 9 bases between the two ends. Germline assignment: CDR1 LGHNA and CDR2 YNFKEQ. This CDR3 has 14 amino acids. The V and J genes are TRBV4-2 and TRBJ1-5; D is perhaps TRBD1 (5 bases). Sequenced input: peripheral blood. This receptor was obtained from a woman aged 55-70 years with acute or convalescent COVID-19. The DNA of the CDR3 is TGTGCCAGCAGCCAAGCGGGGGGAGATCAGCCCCAGCATTTT. Amino acid sequence: CASSQAGGDQPQHF.